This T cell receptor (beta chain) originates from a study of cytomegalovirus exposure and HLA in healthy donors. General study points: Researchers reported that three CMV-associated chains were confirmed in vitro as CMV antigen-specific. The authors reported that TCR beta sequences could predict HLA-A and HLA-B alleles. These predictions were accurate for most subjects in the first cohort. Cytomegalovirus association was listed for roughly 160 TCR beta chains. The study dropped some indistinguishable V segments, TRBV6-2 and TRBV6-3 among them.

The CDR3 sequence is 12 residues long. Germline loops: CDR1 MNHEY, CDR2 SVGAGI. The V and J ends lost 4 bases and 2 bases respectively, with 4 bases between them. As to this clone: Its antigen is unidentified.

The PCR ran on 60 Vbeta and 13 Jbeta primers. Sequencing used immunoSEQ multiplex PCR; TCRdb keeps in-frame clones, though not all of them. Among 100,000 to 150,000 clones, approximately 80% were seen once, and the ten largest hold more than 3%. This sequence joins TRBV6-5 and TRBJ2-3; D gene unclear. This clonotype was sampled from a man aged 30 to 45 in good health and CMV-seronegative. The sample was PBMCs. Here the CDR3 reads CASSSVTDTQYF. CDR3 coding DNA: TGTGCCAGCAGTTCAGTCACAGATACGCAGTATTTT.